This T cell receptor (beta chain) originates from a study of T cell responses to AZD1222 COVID-19 vaccine. Looking at the study overall: Second-dose intervals of approximately 4 or approximately 12 weeks were pooled. General study points: Spike-specific TCR depth and breadth grew after two AZD1222 doses. AZD1222 recipients seropositive at baseline numbered only six or seven.

Only one count was recorded for this clone. Its cognate antigen is unknown. Generated by immunoSEQ multiplex PCR, the TCRdb table keeps only in-frame clones and is missing some. The table lists about 140,000 clones, around 93% of them singletons, with 1.1% to 1.5% in the top ten. The clonotype originates from an adult in good health. The specimen comprised peripheral blood, sampled on day 0 of AZD1222 vaccination.

CDR3 region: CASSFLSGGYNEQFF. The DNA of the CDR3 is TGTGCCAGCAGTTTCCTATCGGGAGGGTACAATGAGCAGTTCTTC. This chain links TRBV2 with TRBJ2-1; TRBD2 matches at 8 bases. The V gene end was trimmed by 5 bases and the J gene end by 4 bases; junction bases not matched to a gene: 7. The CDR3 totals 15 residues. Looked up from germline, CDR1 is SNHLY and CDR2 is FYNNEI. The entire variable domain, with the rest obtained from reference TRBV2 and TRBJ2-1, is as follows: EPEVTQTPSHQVTQMGQEVILRCVPISNHLYFYWYRQILGQKVEFLVSFYNNEISEKSEIFDDQFSVERPDGSNFTLKIRSTKLEDSAMYFCASSFLSGGYNEQFFGPGTRLTVL.